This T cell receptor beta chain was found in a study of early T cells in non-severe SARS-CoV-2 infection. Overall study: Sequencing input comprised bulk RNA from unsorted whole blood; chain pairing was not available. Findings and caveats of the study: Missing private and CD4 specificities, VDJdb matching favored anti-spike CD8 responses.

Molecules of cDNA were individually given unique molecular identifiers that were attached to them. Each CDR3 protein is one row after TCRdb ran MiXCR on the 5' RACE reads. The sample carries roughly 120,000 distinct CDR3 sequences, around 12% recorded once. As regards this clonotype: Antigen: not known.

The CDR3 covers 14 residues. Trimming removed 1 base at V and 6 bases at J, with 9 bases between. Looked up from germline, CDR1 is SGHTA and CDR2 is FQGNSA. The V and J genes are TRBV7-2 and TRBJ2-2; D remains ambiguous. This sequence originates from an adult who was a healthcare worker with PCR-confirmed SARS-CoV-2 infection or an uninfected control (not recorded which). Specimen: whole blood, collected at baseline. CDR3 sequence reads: CASSLVPVAGELFF. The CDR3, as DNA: TGTGCCAGCAGCTTAGTTCCGGTGGCCGGGGAGCTGTTTTTT.